These 5 T cell receptor beta chains came from one sample sequenced in a study of blood T cells in healthy people across ages. A second about 6 to 12 cycle PCR used barcoded and J-beta primers. Using its own MiXCR run on the 5' RACE reads, TCRdb lists one record per CDR3 protein. Of fewer than 800,000 distinct CDR3 sequences listed, 25% are singletons. The data also belong to a second study, concerning T cells of mothers and their children.

The sequenced sample consisted of blood. The receptors shown here come from a boy younger than 18 in good health.

This chain uses TRBV12-3 or TRBV12-4 with TRBJ1-4; tentative D call: TRBD1 (5 bases). Trimming left V 5 bases short and J 8 bases short, with 12 bases between. This CDR3 has 13 amino acids. CDR3 amino acids: CASSPDSGEKLFF. The DNA of the CDR3 is TGTGCCAGCAGTCCCGACAGTGGGGAAAAACTGTTTTTT.

This clonotype was counted a few times. This chain joins TRBV7-8 and TRBJ1-2; D is possibly TRBD1 (5 bases). This CDR3 comprises 14 residues. V shed 6 bases and J shed 2 bases, with 13 bases lying between them. Germline V gene data show CDR1 as SGHVS and CDR2 as FQNEAQ. The CDR3 here is CASRRGTANYGYTF. The DNA for the CDR3 is TGTGCCAGCAGACGAGGGACGGCCAACTATGGCTACACCTTC.

This clonotype appeared a few times. The CDR3 protein is CSVDEGTGELFF. The DNA of the CDR3 is TGCAGCGTTGACGAGGGGACCGGGGAGCTGTTTTTT. The chain uses TRBV29-1 and TRBJ2-2, with D perhaps given as TRBD1 or TRBD2 (5 bases each). The CDR3 totals 12 residues. In germline, CDR1 is SQVTM, CDR2 ANQGSEA. Trimming stripped 3 bases from V and 5 bases from J, with 7 bases between.

This clonotype appeared a few times. This sequence joins TRBV28 and TRBJ2-1; 7 bases are shared with TRBD2. The CDR3 extends over 16 amino acids. The V and J ends lost 5 bases and 0 bases, in that order; junction bases with no gene match: 7. Germline CDR1 MDHEN, CDR2 SYDVKM. This chain's CDR3 is CASSDPSGSSYNEQFF. The CDR3 coding sequence is TGTGCCAGCAGTGACCCTAGCGGAAGCTCCTACAATGAGCAGTTCTTC.

The rearrangement uses TRBV28 and TRBJ1-1; tentatively, D is TRBD1 (5 bases). The CDR3 runs to 16 residues. Germline-derived CDR1 and CDR2 are MDHEN and SYDVKM. V was pared by 3 bases and J by 5 bases, with 19 bases between. For the CDR3, the DNA is TGTGCCAGCAGTTTTTTCGGTCGCGGTGGGACTACTGAAGCTTTCTTT. Translating gives CASSFFGRGGTTEAFF.